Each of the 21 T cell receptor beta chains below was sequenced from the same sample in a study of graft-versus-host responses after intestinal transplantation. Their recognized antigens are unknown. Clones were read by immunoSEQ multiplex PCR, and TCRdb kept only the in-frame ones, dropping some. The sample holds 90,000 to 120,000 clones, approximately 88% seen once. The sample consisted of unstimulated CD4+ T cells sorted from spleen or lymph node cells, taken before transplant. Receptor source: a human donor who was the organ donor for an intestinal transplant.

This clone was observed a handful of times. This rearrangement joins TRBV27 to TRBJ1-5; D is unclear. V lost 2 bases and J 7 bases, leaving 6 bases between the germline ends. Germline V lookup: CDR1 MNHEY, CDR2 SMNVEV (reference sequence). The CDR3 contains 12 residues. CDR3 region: CASSLGGQPQHF. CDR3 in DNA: TGTGCCAGCAGTTTAGGAGGGCAGCCCCAGCATTTT.

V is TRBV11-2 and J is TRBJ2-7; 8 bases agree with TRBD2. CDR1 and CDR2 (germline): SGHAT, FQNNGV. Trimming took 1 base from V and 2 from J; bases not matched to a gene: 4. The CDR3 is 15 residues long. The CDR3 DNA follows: TGTGCCAGCAGCTTAGCGGGGGGGACCCCCTACGAGCAGTACTTC. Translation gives CASSLAGGTPYEQYF.

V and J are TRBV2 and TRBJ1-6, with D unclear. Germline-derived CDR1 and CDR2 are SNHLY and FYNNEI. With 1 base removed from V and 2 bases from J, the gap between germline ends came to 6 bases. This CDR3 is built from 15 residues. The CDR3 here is CASSEGETYNSPLHF. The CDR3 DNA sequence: TGTGCCAGCAGTGAAGGGGAAACCTATAATTCACCCCTCCACTTT.

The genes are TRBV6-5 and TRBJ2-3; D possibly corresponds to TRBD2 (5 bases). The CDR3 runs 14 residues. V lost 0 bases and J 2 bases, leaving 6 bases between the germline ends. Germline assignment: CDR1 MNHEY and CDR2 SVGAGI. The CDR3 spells CASSYSDYTDTQYF. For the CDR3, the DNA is TGTGCCAGCAGTTACTCCGACTACACAGATACGCAGTATTTT.

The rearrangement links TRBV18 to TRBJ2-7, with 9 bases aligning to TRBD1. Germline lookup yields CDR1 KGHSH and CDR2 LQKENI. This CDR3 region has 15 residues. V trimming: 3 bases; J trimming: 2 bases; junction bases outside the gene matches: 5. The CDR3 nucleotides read TGTGCCAGCTCACCCGGGGACAGGGTCCCCTACGAGCAGTACTTC. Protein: CASSPGDRVPYEQYF.

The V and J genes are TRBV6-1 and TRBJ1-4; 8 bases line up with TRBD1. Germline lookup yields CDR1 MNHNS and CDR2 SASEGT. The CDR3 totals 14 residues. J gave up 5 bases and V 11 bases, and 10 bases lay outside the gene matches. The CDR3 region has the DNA TGTGCCGGAGGACAGGGAAGAATCAATGAAAAACTGTTTTTT. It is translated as CAGGQGRINEKLFF.

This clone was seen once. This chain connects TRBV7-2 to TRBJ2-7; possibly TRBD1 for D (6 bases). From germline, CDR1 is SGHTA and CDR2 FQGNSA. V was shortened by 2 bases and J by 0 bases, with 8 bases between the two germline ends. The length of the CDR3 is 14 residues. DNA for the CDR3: TGTGCCAGCAGCTTAAACAGGGTCTCCTACGAGCAGTACTTC. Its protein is CASSLNRVSYEQYF.

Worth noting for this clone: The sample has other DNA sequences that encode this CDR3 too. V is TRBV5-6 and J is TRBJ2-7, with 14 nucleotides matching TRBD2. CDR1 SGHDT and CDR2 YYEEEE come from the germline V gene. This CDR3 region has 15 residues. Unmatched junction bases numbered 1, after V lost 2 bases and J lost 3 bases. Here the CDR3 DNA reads TGTGCCAGCAGCTTAGGGACTAGCGGGAGCTACGAGCAGTACTTC. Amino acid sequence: CASSLGTSGSYEQYF.

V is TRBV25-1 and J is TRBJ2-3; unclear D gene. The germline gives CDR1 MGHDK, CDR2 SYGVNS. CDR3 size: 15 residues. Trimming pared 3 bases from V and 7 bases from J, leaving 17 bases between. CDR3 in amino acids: CASSESVFRANTQYF. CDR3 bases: TGTGCCAGCAGTGAGAGCGTGTTTCGGGCGAATACGCAGTATTTT.

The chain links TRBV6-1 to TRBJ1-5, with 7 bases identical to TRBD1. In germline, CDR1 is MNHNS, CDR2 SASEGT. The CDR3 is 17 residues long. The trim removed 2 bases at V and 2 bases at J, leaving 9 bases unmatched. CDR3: CASSERRTGAGNQPQHF. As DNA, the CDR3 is TGTGCCAGCAGTGAAAGGAGAACAGGGGCCGGCAATCAGCCCCAGCATTTT.

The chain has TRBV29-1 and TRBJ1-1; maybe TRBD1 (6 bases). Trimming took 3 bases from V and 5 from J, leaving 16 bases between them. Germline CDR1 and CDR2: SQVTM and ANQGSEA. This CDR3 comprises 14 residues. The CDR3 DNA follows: TGCAGCGTTGAGGGGTACAGGGAATCGACTGAAGCTTTCTTT. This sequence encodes CSVEGYRESTEAFF.

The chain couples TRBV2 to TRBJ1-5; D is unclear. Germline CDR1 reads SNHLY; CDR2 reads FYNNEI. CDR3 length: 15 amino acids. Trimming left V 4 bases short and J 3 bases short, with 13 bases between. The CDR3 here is CASSGSGYPNQPQHF. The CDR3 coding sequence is TGTGCCAGCAGTGGGTCAGGCTACCCCAATCAGCCCCAGCATTTT.

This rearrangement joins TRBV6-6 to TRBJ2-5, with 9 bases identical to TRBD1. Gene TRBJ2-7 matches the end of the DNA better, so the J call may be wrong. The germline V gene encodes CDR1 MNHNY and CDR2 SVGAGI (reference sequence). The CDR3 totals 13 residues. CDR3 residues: CATRQGGTYEQYF. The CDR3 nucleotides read TGTGCCACAAGACAGGGGGGTACCTACGAGCAGTACTTC.

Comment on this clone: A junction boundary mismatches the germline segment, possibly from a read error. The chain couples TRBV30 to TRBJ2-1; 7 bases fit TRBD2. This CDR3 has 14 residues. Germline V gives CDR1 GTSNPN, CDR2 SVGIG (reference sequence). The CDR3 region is CSWSGRGCYNEQFF. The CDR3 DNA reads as TGTTCCTGGAGTGGGAGGGGTTGCTACAATGAGCAGTTCTTC. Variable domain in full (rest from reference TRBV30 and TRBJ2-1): SQTIHQWPATLVQPVGSPLSLECTVEGTSNPNLYWYRQAAGRGLQLLFYSVGIGQISSEVPQNLSASRPQDRQFILSSKKLLLSDSGFYLCSWSGRGCYNEQFFGPGTRLTVL.

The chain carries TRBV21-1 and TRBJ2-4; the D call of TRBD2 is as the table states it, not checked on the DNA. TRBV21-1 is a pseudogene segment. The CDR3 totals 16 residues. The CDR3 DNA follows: TGTGCCAGCAGCTATCAACTAGCGGGAGGGCGAGGTGGTGGGTACTTC. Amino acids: CASSYQLAGGRGGGYF.

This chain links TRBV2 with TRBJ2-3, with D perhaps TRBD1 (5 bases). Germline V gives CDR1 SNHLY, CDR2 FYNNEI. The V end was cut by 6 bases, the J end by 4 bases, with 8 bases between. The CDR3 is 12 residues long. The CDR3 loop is CASRTTADTQYF. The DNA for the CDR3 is TGTGCCAGCAGAACGACAGCAGATACGCAGTATTTT.

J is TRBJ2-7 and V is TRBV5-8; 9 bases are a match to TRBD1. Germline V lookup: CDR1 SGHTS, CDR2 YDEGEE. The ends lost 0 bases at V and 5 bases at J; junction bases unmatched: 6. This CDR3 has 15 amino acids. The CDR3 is CASSLAGTGKDEQYF. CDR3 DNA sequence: TGTGCCAGCAGCTTGGCCGGGACAGGGAAGGACGAGCAGTACTTC. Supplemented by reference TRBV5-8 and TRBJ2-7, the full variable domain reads EAGVTQSPTHLIKTRGQQATLRCSPISGHTSVYWYQQALGLGLQFLLWYDEGEERNRGNFPPRFSGRQFPNYSSELNVNALELEDSALYLCASSLAGTGKDEQYFGPGTRLTVT.

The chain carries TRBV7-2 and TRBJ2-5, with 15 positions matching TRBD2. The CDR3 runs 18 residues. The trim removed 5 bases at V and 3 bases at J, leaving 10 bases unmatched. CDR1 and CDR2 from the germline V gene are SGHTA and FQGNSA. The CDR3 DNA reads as TGTGCCAGCAGCCTTACGGGACTAGCGGGGGGTAGGAAAGAGACCCAGTACTTC. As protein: CASSLTGLAGGRKETQYF.

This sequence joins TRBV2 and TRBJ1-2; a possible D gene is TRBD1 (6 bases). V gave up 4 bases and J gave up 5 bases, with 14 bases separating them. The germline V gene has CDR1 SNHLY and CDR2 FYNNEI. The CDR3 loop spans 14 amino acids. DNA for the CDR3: TGTGCCAGCAGTGCCGACGGGGGCGAATATGGCTACACCTTC. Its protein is CASSADGGEYGYTF.

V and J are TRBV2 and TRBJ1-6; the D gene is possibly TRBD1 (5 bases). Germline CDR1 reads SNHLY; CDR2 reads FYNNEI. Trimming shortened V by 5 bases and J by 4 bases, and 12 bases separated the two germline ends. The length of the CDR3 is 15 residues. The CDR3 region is CASSQETEYNSPLHF. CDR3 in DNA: TGTGCCAGCAGTCAGGAGACAGAGTATAATTCACCCCTCCACTTT.

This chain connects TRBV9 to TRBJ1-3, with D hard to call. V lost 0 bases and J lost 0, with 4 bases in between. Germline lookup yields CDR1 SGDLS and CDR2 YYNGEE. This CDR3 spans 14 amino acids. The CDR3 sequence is CASSVGSSGNTIYF. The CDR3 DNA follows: TGTGCCAGCAGCGTAGGAAGCTCTGGAAACACCATATATTTT.